This TCR beta chain was sequenced in a study of blood T cell repertoires in COVID-19. Study context: Samples representing acute and convalescent COVID-19 were sourced from the United States, Italy and Spain.

Germline CDR1 is LNHDA and CDR2 is SQIVND (reference sequence). CDR3 length equals 16 residues. The J segment lost 6 bases and the V segment lost 3 bases, leaving 11 bases of the junction unmatched. Here immunoSEQ multiplex PCR was the method, and the copy in TCRdb shows in-frame clones only, minus some. The sample shows about 200,000 clones, roughly 80% of them seen only once. Sequencing used peripheral blood. The chain joins TRBV19 to TRBJ2-1; TRBD2 matches at 7 bases. The clonotype was recovered from a woman older than 75 with COVID-19, enrolled during active disease. Here the CDR3 reads CASSMGRAGVSNEQFF. CDR3 coding DNA: TGTGCCAGTAGTATGGGTAGGGCGGGAGTGTCCAATGAGCAGTTCTTC. Full variable domain (missing parts from reference TRBV19 and TRBJ2-1): DGGITQSPKYLFRKEGQNVTLSCEQNLNHDAMYWYRQDPGQGLRLIYYSQIVNDFQKGDIAEGYSVSREKKESFPLTVTSAQKNPTAFYLCASSMGRAGVSNEQFFGPGTRLTVL.